This T cell receptor beta chain was recorded in a study of Graves' ophthalmopathy and Graves' hyperthyroidism. Study at large: Ahead of any treatment, peripheral blood was obtained at the initial diagnosis.

CDR3 size: 16 residues. Germline V gene lookup returns CDR1 MGHRA and CDR2 YSYEKL. The V and J ends lost 0 bases and 5 bases respectively, with 16 bases between them. This clonotype has a count of ten or more. Its antigen is currently unknown. General observations from the study: Blood also carried most expanded thyroid clonotypes exceeding 0.001 frequency. The model forecast ophthalmopathy progression, reaching about 70% sensitivity and 72.22% specificity.

Researchers took RNA transcripts and amplified TCR beta CDR3 regions from them. An initial RT-PCR round employing HTBI primers preceded a second-round multiplex PCR. TCRdb fed the multiplex PCR reads into MiXCR, producing one record per CDR3 protein. Found here are about 220,000 distinct CDR3 sequences, about 22% of them singletons; the top ten hold roughly 44%. The TCR comes from a woman aged 50 to 60 with Graves' ophthalmopathy. Specimen: peripheral blood. This sequence joins TRBV4-1 and TRBJ2-5; tentative D call: TRBD1 (5 bases). Here the CDR3 DNA reads TGCGCCAGCAGCCAAGACAGCATCACAGGTGGGGAGACCCAGTACTTC. It yields the protein CASSQDSITGGETQYF.